A single sample gave rise to the 23 T cell receptor beta chains below, sequenced in a study of human T cells and chemical hapten exposure. TCRdb reprocessed the RACE reads with MiXCR, giving one entry per CDR3 protein. The sample contains about 160,000 distinct CDR3 sequences, roughly a quarter of which appear only once. The time point here: patch test 3, about 24 weeks after DPC sensitization. Indicated treatment: therapeutic diphenylcyclopropenone sensitization with weekly scalp DPC. The sample in question was whole blood, obtained in connection with sensitization to the hapten diphenylcyclopropenone (DPC). The receptors were gathered from a woman aged 18-35 years with alopecia areata. Some clones in this sample may be carry-over from other donors' samples.

The gene calls are TRBV4-3 and TRBJ2-3; 10 bases line up with TRBD1. CDR1 is LGHNA, CDR2 YSLEER, per germline. This CDR3 contains 16 residues. With 3 bases clipped from V and 4 bases from J, the junction kept 7 bases outside the gene matches. The CDR3 is CASSQQKDRGADTQYF. CDR3 nucleotide sequence: TGCGCCAGCAGCCAGCAGAAGGACAGGGGGGCAGATACGCAGTATTTT.

The V call is TRBV5-1, the J call TRBJ2-3; the match to TRBD2 covers 14 bases. CDR3 size: 16 residues. Trimming took 7 bases from V and 6 from J; bases not matched to a gene: 10. Germline V lookup: CDR1 SGHRS, CDR2 YFSETQ. The CDR3: CASGHGLAGGVDTQYF. CDR3 sequence (DNA): TGCGCCAGCGGCCATGGACTAGCGGGGGGAGTTGATACGCAGTATTTT.

The V and J genes are TRBV2 and TRBJ1-5; D remains unclear. V lost 6 bases to trimming and J lost 0 bases, with 9 bases between them. Germline assignment: CDR1 SNHLY and CDR2 FYNNEI. The CDR3 totals 14 residues. Here the CDR3 DNA reads TGTGCCAGCAGCCAGGCTCTTAGCAATCAGCCCCAGCATTTT. This codes for CASSQALSNQPQHF.

This clonotype was recorded a few times. As DNA, the CDR3 is TGTGCCAGCAGTTTTGGGGGGGCGGTTTTAGGCTACACCTTC. It is translated as CASSFGGAVLGYTF. This sequence joins TRBV12-3 or TRBV12-4 and TRBJ1-2, with TRBD1 as a possible D gene (6 bases). Trimming removed 3 bases from V and 8 bases from J, with 16 bases in between. The CDR3 totals 14 residues.

V is TRBV12-3 or TRBV12-4 and J is TRBJ2-7, with TRBD1 matching over 9 bases. This CDR3 has 15 residues. V was pared by 6 bases and J by 0 bases, with 6 bases of the junction left unmatched. The CDR3 region is CASSLGQGSSYEQYF. The CDR3 DNA reads as TGTGCCAGCAGCCTGGGACAGGGAAGCTCCTACGAGCAGTACTTC.

CDR3 bases: TGTGCCAGCAGTCCCAGCGGGGGTGTGTGGCATGAGCAGTTCTTC. This codes for CASSPSGGVWHEQFF. This chain connects TRBV7-3 to TRBJ2-1, with 8 bases that match TRBD2. Germline-derived CDR1 and CDR2 are SGHTA and FQGTGA. There are 15 residues in the CDR3. V lost 6 bases to trimming and J lost 8 bases; unmatched junction nucleotides: 12. The full variable domain, with the rest looked up from reference TRBV7-3 and TRBJ2-1, is GAGVSQTPSNKVTEKGKYVELRCDPISGHTALYWYRQSLGQGPEFLIYFQGTGAADDSGLPNDRFFAVRPEGSVSTLKIQRTERGDSAVYLCASSPSGGVWHEQFFGPGTRLTVL.

This clonotype was counted a few times. The gene calls are TRBV30 and TRBJ2-4; 9 bases match TRBD1. Germline-derived CDR1 and CDR2 are GTSNPN and SVGIG (reference sequence). The V and J ends lost 5 bases and 6 bases, in that order; junction bases with no gene match: 5. The CDR3 contains 13 residues. DNA for the CDR3: TGTGCCTGGTGGGACAGGGCCTTAAACATTCAGTACTTC. It specifies CAWWDRALNIQYF.

The V gene is TRBV4-3, the J gene TRBJ2-7; D not certain. CDR3 length equals 16 residues. Trimming removed 0 bases from V and 6 bases from J, with 18 bases in between. The germline gives CDR1 LGHNA, CDR2 YSLEER. The DNA for the CDR3 is TGCGCCAGCAGCCAAGACAGTCCGGCCAGCGATCTCGAGCAGTACTTC. Its protein is CASSQDSPASDLEQYF.

The table lists this clonotype with a few counts. This chain connects TRBV5-6 to TRBJ2-2; D may be TRBD2 (5 bases). This CDR3 has 13 amino acids. Germline V gene data show CDR1 as SGHDT and CDR2 as YYEEEE. Deletions cut 0 bases from V and 7 bases from J, with 7 bases between. CDR3 sequence (DNA): TGTGCCAGCAGCTTGGGAGGGATCGGGGAGCTGTTTTTT. This codes for CASSLGGIGELFF.

Details on this clonotype: The junction departs from germline at one end; a sequencing error may be responsible. This chain links TRBV4-3 with TRBJ2-5; D perhaps matches TRBD2 (5 bases). The CDR3 is 15 amino acids. Germline CDR1 and CDR2: LGHNA and YSLEER. The CDR3 here is CVSSQGLALRGTQYF. The CDR3 nucleotides read TGCGTCAGCAGCCAAGGGCTAGCCCTCCGAGGGACCCAGTACTTC.

Only a few counts were recorded for this clonotype. The chain joins TRBV7-9 to TRBJ1-3; maybe TRBD1 (6 bases). Trimming took 5 bases from V and 2 from J, leaving 10 bases between them. Germline assignment: CDR1 SEHNR and CDR2 FQNEAQ (reference sequence). The CDR3 length is 14 residues. DNA of the CDR3: TGTGCCAGCAGCCCGGAGGGGGCTGGAAACACCATATATTTT. This codes for CASSPEGAGNTIYF. The full variable domain, completed using reference TRBV7-9 and TRBJ1-3, is DTGVSQNPRHKITKRGQNVTFRCDPISEHNRLYWYRQTLGQGPEFLTYFQNEAQLEKSRLLSDRFSAERPKGSFSTLEIQRTEQGDSAMYLCASSPEGAGNTIYFGEGSWLTVV.

This clonotype was counted only a few times. The genes are TRBV7-2 and TRBJ2-1; TRBD2 matches 14 bases. CDR3 length equals 16 residues. V shed 1 base, J shed 6 bases, and the junction held 2 bases outside the gene matches. Germline CDR1 is SGHTA and CDR2 is FQGNSA. CDR3 sequence (DNA): TGTGCCAGCAGCTTAGGGGGGACTAGCGGGAGCAATGAGCAGTTCTTC. Protein product: CASSLGGTSGSNEQFF.

Relative to its sample, this clonotype is medium-sized. The chain links TRBV6-1 to TRBJ2-7, with 7 positions matching TRBD1. Germline V gene lookup returns CDR1 MNHNS and CDR2 SASEGT. The CDR3 is made up of 13 amino acids. V lost 10 bases and J lost 2; bases outside the gene matches: 8. CDR3 sequence: CAIPGTETYEQYF. DNA for the CDR3: TGTGCCATCCCCGGGACAGAGACCTACGAGCAGTACTTC.

This clonotype was seen a few times. The chain combines TRBV9 with TRBJ1-1, with unresolved D. This CDR3 region has 15 residues. Trimming took 0 bases from V and 0 from J, leaving 9 bases between them. Germline V gives CDR1 SGDLS, CDR2 YYNGEE. CDR3: CASSVGLGMNTEAFF. DNA of the CDR3: TGTGCCAGCAGCGTAGGTCTGGGAATGAACACTGAAGCTTTCTTT. Combining the CDR3 with reference TRBV9 and TRBJ1-1 gives the whole variable domain DSGVTQTPKHLITATGQRVTLRCSPRSGDLSVYWYQQSLDQGLQFLIQYYNGEERAKGNILERFSAQQFPDLHSELNLSSLELGDSALYFCASSVGLGMNTEAFFGQGTRLTVV.

A remark on this clonotype: The junction differs from germline at one of its ends, possibly a read error. The CDR3 spells CASSQETEAFF. CDR3 in DNA: TGTGCCAGCAGCCAAGAGACCGAAGCTTTCTTT. The genes are TRBV4-3 and TRBJ1-1; D is uncertain. The length of the CDR3 is 11 residues. In germline, CDR1 is LGHNA, CDR2 YSLEER.

The chain is built from TRBV10-3 and TRBJ2-7; D possibly corresponds to TRBD1 (5 bases). The CDR3 totals 15 residues. The germline CDR1 and CDR2 sequences are ENHRY and SYGVKD. Trimming took 0 bases from V and 6 from J, leaving 15 bases between them. CDR3 loop: CAISESTPRVGEQYF. DNA for the CDR3: TGTGCCATCAGTGAGTCGACTCCCAGGGTGGGCGAGCAGTACTTC.

This clonotype was observed many times. The V call is TRBV6-2 or TRBV6-3, the J call TRBJ2-1; D unclear. The CDR3 length is 12 residues. Germline V CDR1 and CDR2: MNHEY, SVGEGT. V shed 1 base and J shed 6 bases, with 4 bases lying between them. CDR3 residues: CASSYLGNEQFF. In DNA form, the CDR3 reads TGTGCCAGCAGTTACTTGGGCAATGAGCAGTTCTTC.

This clonotype was observed once. The chain carries TRBV10-3 and TRBJ2-5; TRBD2 matches at 7 bases. This CDR3 spans 13 amino acids. The V segment lost 2 bases and the J segment 5 bases; nucleotides outside the gene matches: 2. Per germline, CDR1 ENHRY and CDR2 SYGVKD. The CDR3 sequence is CAISERGDETQYF. The CDR3 DNA is TGTGCCATCAGTGAGCGGGGGGATGAGACCCAGTACTTC.

This chain connects TRBV15 to TRBJ2-2; D unresolved. The CDR3 loop spans 18 amino acids. CDR1 is LNHNV and CDR2 is YYDKDF in the germline V gene (reference sequence). The germline V and J ends were trimmed by 0 bases and 0 bases, with 14 bases remaining between them. In DNA form, the CDR3 reads TGTGCCACCAGCAGAGATAGGTCCGAGCCTACGAACACCGGGGAGCTGTTTTTT. Amino acid sequence: CATSRDRSEPTNTGELFF. Combining the CDR3 with reference TRBV15 and TRBJ2-2 gives the whole variable domain DAMVIQNPRYQVTQFGKPVTLSCSQTLNHNVMYWYQQKSSQAPKLLFHYYDKDFNNEADTPDNFQSRRPNTSFCFLDIRSPGLGDTAMYLCATSRDRSEPTNTGELFFGEGSRLTVL.

This sequence joins TRBV25-1 and TRBJ2-7; 7 bases match TRBD2. The V gene's germline CDR1 is MGHDK and CDR2 SYGVNS. The CDR3 consists of 16 residues. The V and J ends lost 3 bases and 3 bases, in that order; junction bases with no gene match: 11. The CDR3 loop is CASSDPDWAGDYEQYF. CDR3 nucleotide sequence: TGTGCCAGCAGTGACCCTGACTGGGCGGGAGACTACGAGCAGTACTTC.

The rearrangement uses TRBV12-3 or TRBV12-4 and TRBJ2-1; perhaps TRBD1 as D (5 bases). This CDR3 is built from 13 residues. The V end was cut by 7 bases, the J end by 1 base, with 8 bases between. In nucleotides, the CDR3 is TGTGCCAGCACAGGGTATTCCTACAATGAGCAGTTCTTC. Its protein is CASTGYSYNEQFF.

This clonotype was observed many times. V usage is TRBV27 and J usage is TRBJ2-3; 10 nucleotides align to TRBD2. The CDR3 is made up of 18 amino acids. V shed 6 bases, J shed 3 bases, and the junction held 15 bases outside the gene matches. The germline CDR1 and CDR2 sequences are MNHEY and SMNVEV (reference sequence). CDR3 loop: CASRTGLAPARGTDTQYF. The CDR3 DNA reads as TGTGCCAGCAGGACGGGACTAGCGCCGGCAAGAGGAACAGATACGCAGTATTTT.

This clonotype was recorded a few times. This sequence joins TRBV5-1 and TRBJ2-7, with D possibly matching TRBD2 (5 bases). Germline V lookup: CDR1 SGHRS, CDR2 YFSETQ. The V end was cut by 3 bases, the J end by 10 bases, with 11 bases between. This CDR3 has 11 amino acids. The CDR3 DNA sequence: TGCGCCAGCAGCTCGGGGTATTTTCAGTACTTC. Translated: CASSSGYFQYF.